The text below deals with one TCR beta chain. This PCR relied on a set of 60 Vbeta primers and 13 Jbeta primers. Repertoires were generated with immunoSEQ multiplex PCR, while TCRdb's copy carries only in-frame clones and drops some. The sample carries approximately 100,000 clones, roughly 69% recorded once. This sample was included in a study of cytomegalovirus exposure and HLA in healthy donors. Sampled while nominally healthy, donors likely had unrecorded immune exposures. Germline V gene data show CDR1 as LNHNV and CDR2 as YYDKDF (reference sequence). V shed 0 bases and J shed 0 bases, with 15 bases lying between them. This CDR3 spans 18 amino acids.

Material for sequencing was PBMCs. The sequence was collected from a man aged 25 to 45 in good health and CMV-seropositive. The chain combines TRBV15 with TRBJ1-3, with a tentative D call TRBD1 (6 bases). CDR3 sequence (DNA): TGTGCCACCAGCAGAGATCGACAGGTCCCTTTCTCTGGAAACACCATATATTTT. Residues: CATSRDRQVPFSGNTIYF.